The 15 T cell receptor beta chains listed next were all sequenced from one sample in a study of human T cells and chemical hapten exposure. TCRdb re-derived calls from the RACE reads in MiXCR, one entry per CDR3 protein. There are some 78,000 distinct CDR3 sequences in the sample; 7% to 9% occur only once, and roughly 1.4% lies in the top ten. As to time point: healthy volunteer bleed at 6 weeks. The authors extracted total RNA from unfractionated whole blood. Sequenced: whole blood. Every receptor here comes from a male donor in good health. Some clones in this sample may be carry-over from other donors' samples.

Ten or more counts support this clonotype. The chain carries TRBV7-9 and TRBJ1-1; perhaps TRBD1 as D (6 bases). Trimming shortened V by 3 bases and J by 8 bases, and 16 bases separated the two germline ends. CDR3 length: 14 amino acids. CDR1 SEHNR and CDR2 FQNEAQ come from the germline V gene (reference sequence). CDR3 DNA: TGTGCCAGCAGCTTCCCGGGACAAGCCACCGAAGCTTTCTTT. It yields the protein CASSFPGQATEAFF.

The chain links TRBV3-1 to TRBJ1-1; D is undetermined. The germline V gene encodes CDR1 LGHDT and CDR2 YNNKEL (reference sequence). V was cut by 2 bases and J by 5 bases, with 18 bases left in between. The CDR3 extends over 16 amino acids. CDR3 sequence: CASSQWEEGFFTEAFF. For the CDR3, the DNA is TGTGCCAGCAGCCAATGGGAGGAGGGTTTTTTTACTGAAGCTTTCTTT.

The chain carries TRBV5-4 and TRBJ1-1; weak D call: TRBD1 (6 bases). This CDR3 contains 15 residues. The V and J ends lost 4 bases and 8 bases respectively, with 21 bases between them. Germline CDR1 and CDR2: SGHNT and YYREEE (reference sequence). CDR3 coding DNA: TGTGCCAGCAGCGGGGACTCGAACAGGGCTCAGGAAGCTTTCTTT. Translated, it gives CASSGDSNRAQEAFF.

This clonotype was detected many times. The chain recombines TRBV20-1 with TRBJ2-5; no clear D gene. This CDR3 has 14 residues. The V gene's germline CDR1 is DFQATT and CDR2 SNEGSKA (reference sequence). The V gene lost 0 bases and the J gene lost 9 bases, with 17 bases spanning the gap. This CDR3 reads CSARDLGGFEAQYF. The CDR3 DNA sequence: TGCAGTGCTAGAGATTTGGGTGGGTTTGAGGCCCAGTACTTC.

This clonotype was detected only a few times. V is TRBV9 and J is TRBJ2-3; D ambiguous. The CDR3 runs to 12 residues. Trimming stripped 7 bases from V and 0 bases from J, with 6 bases between. The germline V gene encodes CDR1 SGDLS and CDR2 YYNGEE. The CDR3 loop is CASAVSTDTQYF. The DNA for the CDR3 is TGTGCCAGCGCGGTGAGCACAGATACGCAGTATTTT.

This clonotype was observed many times. The chain joins TRBV6-2 or TRBV6-3 to TRBJ1-2; a weak D match, TRBD1 (5 bases). The CDR3 runs to 14 residues. The V gene's germline CDR1 is MNHEY and CDR2 SVGEGT. Between the trimmed V and J ends, which lost 7 bases and 3 bases, there was a span of 15 bases. The CDR3 spells CASTQSGRDYGYTF. CDR3 bases: TGTGCCAGCACCCAATCCGGCAGGGACTATGGCTACACCTTC.

The V and J genes are TRBV20-1 and TRBJ1-3, with a weak D call TRBD1 (6 bases). CDR3 length: 14 amino acids. V was clipped by 1 base and J by 8 bases, with 15 bases between them. Germline V gene data show CDR1 as DFQATT and CDR2 as SNEGSKA (reference sequence). The CDR3 nucleotides read TGCAGTGCTAGAGGGGGTTTTAGGACAGACACCATATATTTT. The encoded protein is CSARGGFRTDTIYF.

This clonotype was seen only a few times. The J gene is TRBJ1-3, the V gene TRBV7-6; D unclear. Trimming stripped 6 bases from V and 1 base from J, with 13 bases between. Germline-derived CDR1 and CDR2 are SGHVS and FNYEAQ. The CDR3 spans 15 residues. CDR3 nucleotides: TGTGCCAGCAGAGAAACACCAGCTTCTGGAAACACCATATATTTT. Protein sequence: CASRETPASGNTIYF.

The J gene is TRBJ2-7, the V gene TRBV12-3 or TRBV12-4; tentative D call: TRBD1 (7 bases). The V end lost 0 bases, the J end lost 6 bases, and 15 bases lay between the germline ends. The CDR3 is 15 amino acids. The CDR3 loop is CASSLASRQGGEQYF. DNA of the CDR3: TGTGCCAGCAGTTTAGCCTCGAGGCAGGGGGGCGAGCAGTACTTC.

This chain joins TRBV12-3 or TRBV12-4 and TRBJ1-1, with 8 bases identical to TRBD1. V was clipped by 3 bases and J by 8 bases; unmatched bases: 2. This CDR3 has 12 residues. The CDR3 spells CASSFRDREAFF. Written as DNA, the CDR3 is TGTGCCAGCAGTTTCCGGGACAGGGAAGCTTTCTTT.

A note on this clonotype: A junction boundary mismatches the germline segment, possibly from a read error. The rearrangement joins TRBV7-2 to TRBJ1-4; TRBD1 might be the D (5 bases). CDR1 is SGHTA and CDR2 is FQGNSA in the germline V gene. This CDR3 region has 12 residues. The CDR3 sequence: CASSLGSDRVSF. As DNA, the CDR3 is TGTGCCAGCAGCTTAGGTTCAGACAGAGTTTCTTTT.

This clonotype was seen at least ten times. The chain is built from TRBV11-1 and TRBJ2-7, with TRBD1 as a possible D gene (5 bases). CDR3 length equals 13 residues. Trimming took off 1 base at V and 5 bases at J, with 9 bases between the two ends. The germline CDR1 and CDR2 sequences are SGHAT and FQDESV (reference sequence). CDR3 region: CASSLDRIDEQYF. CDR3 nucleotide sequence: TGTGCCAGCAGCTTAGACAGGATCGACGAGCAGTACTTC.

This sequence joins TRBV7-2 and TRBJ2-2; no clear D. Germline CDR1 is SGHTA and CDR2 is FQGNSA. V was trimmed by 0 bases and J by 6 bases, leaving 5 bases between them. CDR3 length: 13 amino acids. CDR3 amino acids: CASSLAWAGELFF. The CDR3 coding sequence is TGTGCCAGCAGCTTAGCGTGGGCCGGGGAGCTGTTTTTT.

This clonotype was counted between two and nine times. V gene TRBV28 combines with J gene TRBJ2-7, with D possibly TRBD1 on 5 matching bases. Germline assignment: CDR1 MDHEN and CDR2 SYDVKM. CDR3 length: 12 amino acids. The V end was cut by 6 bases, the J end by 5 bases, with 11 bases between. The chain's CDR3 is CASSLPRDEQYF. In DNA, the CDR3 is TGTGCCAGCAGCCTACCCAGGGACGAGCAGTACTTC. Variable domain in full (rest from reference TRBV28 and TRBJ2-7): DVKVTQSSRYLVKRTGEKVFLECVQDMDHENMFWYRQDPGLGLRLIYFSYDVKMKEKGDIPEGYSVSREKKERFSLILESASTNQTSMYLCASSLPRDEQYFGPGTRLTVT.

This clonotype was seen many times. V and J are TRBV20-1 and TRBJ2-7; 8 nucleotides agree with TRBD2. There are 14 residues in the CDR3. With V trimmed by 3 bases and J by 2 bases, 6 bases remained unmatched. CDR1 is DFQATT, CDR2 SNEGSKA, per germline (reference sequence). CDR3 sequence reads: CSASGLAGAYEQYF. The DNA for the CDR3 is TGCAGTGCTAGTGGACTAGCAGGCGCCTACGAGCAGTACTTC.